This passage covers 11 T cell receptor beta chains from one sample sequenced in a study of T-cell memory formation after mild COVID-19. Each CDR3 protein gets one entry after TCRdb re-called the 5' RACE reads with MiXCR. The sample shows roughly 150,000 distinct CDR3 sequences, over 10% of them seen only once. Sequenced sample: PBMCs or a T cell subset sorted from them (not recorded which). The receptors originated from a young man who had mild COVID-19 (a few samples of this study predate the infection). Cell type and time point are not known.

This clonotype was recorded at least ten times. The chain has TRBV7-9 and TRBJ1-2; the D gene is possibly TRBD1 (6 bases). CDR3 length equals 13 residues. V dropped 5 bases and J dropped 7 bases, with 14 bases sitting between them. CDR1 SEHNR and CDR2 FQNEAQ come from the germline V gene (reference sequence). The CDR3 here is CASSLNRAGGYTF. Here the CDR3 DNA reads TGTGCCAGCAGCCTTAACAGGGCAGGTGGCTACACCTTC.

The sample holds a few counts of this clonotype. The chain carries TRBV7-6 and TRBJ2-6; a weak D match, TRBD1 (5 bases). The CDR3 is made up of 16 amino acids. CDR1 is SGHVS and CDR2 is FNYEAQ in the germline V gene. Trimming left V 5 bases short and J 0 bases short, with 11 bases between. The CDR3, as DNA: TGTGCCAGCAGCCGTAGACAGAACTCTGGGGCCAACGTCCTGACTTTC. Its protein is CASSRRQNSGANVLTF.

V gene TRBV4-3 combines with J gene TRBJ2-3; D is uncertain. Germline assignment: CDR1 LGHNA and CDR2 YSLEER. V shed 4 bases and J shed 3 bases, with 11 bases lying between them. This CDR3 contains 14 residues. The CDR3 region has the DNA TGCGCCAGCAGCCTGCTGACGGAAACAGATACGCAGTATTTT. Translated, it gives CASSLLTETDTQYF.

This sequence joins TRBV2 and TRBJ2-3; 10 bases match TRBD2. The germline CDR1 and CDR2 sequences are SNHLY and FYNNEI. This CDR3 has 14 residues. V was pared by 6 bases and J by 4 bases, with 4 bases of the junction left unmatched. As DNA, the CDR3 is TGTGCCAGCAGAAAAGCGGGGGGGGCAGATACGCAGTATTTT. Residues: CASRKAGGADTQYF.

The CDR3 DNA sequence: TGCAGTGCCGACCTGCCTGAGCAGTTCTTC. This translates into CSADLPEQFF. The J gene is TRBJ2-1, the V gene TRBV20-1; D remains ambiguous. Germline-derived CDR1 and CDR2 are DFQATT and SNEGSKA (reference sequence). The CDR3 contains 10 residues. V lost 6 bases to trimming and J lost 9 bases, with 9 bases between them.

This clonotype showed up just a few times. V and J are TRBV3-1 and TRBJ2-3; maybe TRBD2 (5 bases). Looked up from germline, CDR1 is LGHDT and CDR2 is YNNKEL (reference sequence). With 6 bases removed from V and 6 bases from J, the gap between germline ends came to 16 bases. This CDR3 region has 14 residues. The CDR3 DNA reads TGTGCCAGCAGTTTGATATCCGGGGAGGATACGCAGTATTTT. This translates into CASSLISGEDTQYF.

This clonotype was counted only a few times. The V and J genes are TRBV21-1 and TRBJ1-5; TRBD1, the table's D call, lacks a check against the DNA. TRBV21-1 is a pseudogene segment. The CDR3 is made up of 14 amino acids. The CDR3 nucleotides read TGTGCCAGCCCCCGGGACAGGGTTCGTCAGCCCCAGCATTTT. It yields the protein CASPRDRVRQPQHF.

This clonotype was picked up a small number of times. The gene calls are TRBV20-1 and TRBJ1-6; 7 bases are shared with TRBD1. The CDR3 runs 12 residues. Germline lookup yields CDR1 DFQATT and CDR2 SNEGSKA (reference sequence). J gave up 12 bases and V 3 bases, and 5 bases lay outside the gene matches. The CDR3 nucleotides are TGCAGTGCTAGTCAGGGGGACAGACCCCTCCACTTT. Translation: CSASQGDRPLHF.

This clonotype was counted a few times. The rearrangement uses TRBV2 and TRBJ2-2; TRBD2 matches at 11 bases. The CDR3 is 16 amino acids. CDR1 is SNHLY, CDR2 FYNNEI, per germline. Trimming removed 4 bases from V and 1 base from J; junction bases left unmatched: 2. CDR3 in amino acids: CASSVGTSGNTGELFF. DNA of the CDR3: TGTGCCAGCAGTGTTGGGACTAGCGGGAACACCGGGGAGCTGTTTTTT.

The chain combines TRBV24-1 with TRBJ2-1; TRBD2 matches at 9 bases. V gave up 4 bases and J gave up 8 bases; unmatched junction bases: 8. CDR3 size: 15 residues. Germline V gene sequence: CDR1 KGHDR, CDR2 SFDVKD. CDR3: CATSEGGGRADEQFF. In DNA form, the CDR3 reads TGTGCCACCAGTGAGGGCGGCGGGAGGGCCGATGAGCAGTTCTTC.

The chain uses TRBV7-2 and TRBJ2-3; 11 bases agree with TRBD2. Germline values: CDR1 SGHTA, CDR2 FQGNSA. The CDR3 is 21 residues long. The trim removed 2 bases at V and 4 bases at J, leaving 20 bases unmatched. Written as DNA, the CDR3 is TGTGCCAGCAGCTTAAGGCCCTCTTTAGCGGGGGGGCTGTATTTGTCAGATACGCAGTATTTT. Translation gives CASSLRPSLAGGLYLSDTQYF. The variable domain in full, completed from reference TRBV7-2 and TRBJ2-3, reads GAGVSQSPSNKVTEKGKDVELRCDPISGHTALYWYRQSLGQGLEFLIYFQGNSAPDKSGLPSDRFSAERTGGSVSTLTIQRTQQEDSAVYLCASSLRPSLAGGLYLSDTQYFGPGTRLTVL.